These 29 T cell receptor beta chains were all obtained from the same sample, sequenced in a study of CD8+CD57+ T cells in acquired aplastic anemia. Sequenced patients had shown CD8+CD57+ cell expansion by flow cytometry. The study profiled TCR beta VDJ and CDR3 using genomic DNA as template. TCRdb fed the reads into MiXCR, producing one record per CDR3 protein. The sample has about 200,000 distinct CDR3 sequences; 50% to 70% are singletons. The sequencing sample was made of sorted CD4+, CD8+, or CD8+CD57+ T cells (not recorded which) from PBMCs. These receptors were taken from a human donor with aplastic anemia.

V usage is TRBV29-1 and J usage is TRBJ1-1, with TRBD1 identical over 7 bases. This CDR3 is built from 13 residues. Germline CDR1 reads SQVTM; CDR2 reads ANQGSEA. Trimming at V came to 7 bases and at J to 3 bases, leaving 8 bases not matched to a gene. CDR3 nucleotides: TGCAGCGCAGCGGACAGGTCCTACACTGAAGCTTTCTTT. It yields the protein CSAADRSYTEAFF.

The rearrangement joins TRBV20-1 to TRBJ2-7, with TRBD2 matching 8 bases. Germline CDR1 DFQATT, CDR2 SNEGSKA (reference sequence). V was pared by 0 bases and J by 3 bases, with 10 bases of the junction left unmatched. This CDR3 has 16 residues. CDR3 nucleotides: TGCAGTGCTAGAGATGTTATGCGGGGGGAGAACTACGAGCAGTACTTC. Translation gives CSARDVMRGENYEQYF.

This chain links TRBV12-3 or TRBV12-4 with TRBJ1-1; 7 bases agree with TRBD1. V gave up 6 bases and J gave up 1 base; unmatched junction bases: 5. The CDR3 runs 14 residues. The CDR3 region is CASRPDRTNTEAFF. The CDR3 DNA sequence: TGTGCCAGCAGGCCGGACAGGACGAACACTGAAGCTTTCTTT.

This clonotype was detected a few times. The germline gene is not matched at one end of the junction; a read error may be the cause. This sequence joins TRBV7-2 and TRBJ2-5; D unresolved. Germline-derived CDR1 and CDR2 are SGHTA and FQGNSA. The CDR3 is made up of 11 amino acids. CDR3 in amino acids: CASSPKETQYF. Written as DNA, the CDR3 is TGTGCCAGCTCACCTAAAGAGACCCAGTATTTC.

The CDR3 DNA reads as TGCGCCAGCAGCTTGAATCTCGGACAAGAGACCCAGTACTTC. It encodes CASSLNLGQETQYF. The J gene is TRBJ2-5, the V gene TRBV5-1; D is uncertain. The V gene's germline CDR1 is SGHRS and CDR2 YFSETQ. V was clipped by 1 base and J by 2 bases, with 9 bases between them. The length of the CDR3 is 14 residues.

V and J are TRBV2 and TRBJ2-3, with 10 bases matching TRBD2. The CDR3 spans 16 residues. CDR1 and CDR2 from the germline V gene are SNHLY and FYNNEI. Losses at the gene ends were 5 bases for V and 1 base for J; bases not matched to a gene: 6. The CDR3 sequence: CASSPIGTSGTDTQYF. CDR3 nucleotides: TGTGCCAGCAGTCCTATTGGGACTAGCGGCACAGATACGCAGTATTTT. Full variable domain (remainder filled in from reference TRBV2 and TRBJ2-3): EPEVTQTPSHQVTQMGQEVILRCVPISNHLYFYWYRQILGQKVEFLVSFYNNEISEKSEIFDDQFSVERPDGSNFTLKIRSTKLEDSAMYFCASSPIGTSGTDTQYFGPGTRLTVL.

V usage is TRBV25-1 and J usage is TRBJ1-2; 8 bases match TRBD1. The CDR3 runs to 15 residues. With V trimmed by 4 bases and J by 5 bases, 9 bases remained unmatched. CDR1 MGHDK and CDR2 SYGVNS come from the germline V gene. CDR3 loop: CASSADVTGGYGYTF. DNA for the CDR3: TGTGCCAGCAGTGCCGATGTAACAGGGGGATATGGCTACACCTTC.

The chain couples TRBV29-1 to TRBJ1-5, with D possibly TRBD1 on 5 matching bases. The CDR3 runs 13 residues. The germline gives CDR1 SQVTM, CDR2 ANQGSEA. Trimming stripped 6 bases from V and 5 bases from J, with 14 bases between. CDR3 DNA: TGCAGCGTGAAAGCGGGGGGAGATCAGCCCCAGCATTTT. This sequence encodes CSVKAGGDQPQHF. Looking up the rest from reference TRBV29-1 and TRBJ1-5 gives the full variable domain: SAVISQKPSRDICQRGTSLTIQCQVDSQVTMMFWYRQQPGQSLTLIATANQGSEATYESGFVIDKFPISRPNLTFSTLTVSNMSPEDSSIYLCSVKAGGDQPQHFGDGTRLSIL.

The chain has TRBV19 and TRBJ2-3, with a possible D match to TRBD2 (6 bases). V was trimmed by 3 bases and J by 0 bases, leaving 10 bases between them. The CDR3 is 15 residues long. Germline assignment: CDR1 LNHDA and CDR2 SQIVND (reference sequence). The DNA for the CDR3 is TGTGCCAGTAGTATCATAGCGGCTAGCACAGATACGCAGTATTTT. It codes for CASSIIAASTDTQYF.

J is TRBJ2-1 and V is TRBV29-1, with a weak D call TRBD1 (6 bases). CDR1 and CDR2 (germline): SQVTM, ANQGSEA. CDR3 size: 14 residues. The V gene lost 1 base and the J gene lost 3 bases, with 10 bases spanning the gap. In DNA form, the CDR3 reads TGCAGCGTTGAAGGGCAGGGGATCTACAATGAGCAGTTCTTC. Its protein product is CSVEGQGIYNEQFF.

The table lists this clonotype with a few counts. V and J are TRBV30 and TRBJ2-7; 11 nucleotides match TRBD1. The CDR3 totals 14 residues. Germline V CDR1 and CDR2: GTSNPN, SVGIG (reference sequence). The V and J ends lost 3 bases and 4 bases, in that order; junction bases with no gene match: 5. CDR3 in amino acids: CAWRPGQGGYEQYF. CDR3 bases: TGTGCCTGGAGACCGGGACAGGGGGGGTACGAGCAGTACTTC.

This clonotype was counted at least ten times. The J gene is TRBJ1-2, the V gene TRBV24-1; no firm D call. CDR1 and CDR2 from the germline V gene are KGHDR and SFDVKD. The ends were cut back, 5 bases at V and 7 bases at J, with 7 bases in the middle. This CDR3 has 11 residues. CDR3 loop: CATSGASGYTF. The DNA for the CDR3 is TGTGCCACCAGTGGCGCGAGTGGCTACACCTTC.

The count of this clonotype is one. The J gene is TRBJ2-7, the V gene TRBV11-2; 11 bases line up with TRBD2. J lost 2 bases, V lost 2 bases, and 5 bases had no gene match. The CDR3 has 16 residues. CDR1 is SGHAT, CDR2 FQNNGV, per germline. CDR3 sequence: CASSLTSGSDTYEQYF. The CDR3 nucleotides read TGTGCCAGCAGCTTAACTAGCGGGAGTGATACCTACGAGCAGTACTTC.

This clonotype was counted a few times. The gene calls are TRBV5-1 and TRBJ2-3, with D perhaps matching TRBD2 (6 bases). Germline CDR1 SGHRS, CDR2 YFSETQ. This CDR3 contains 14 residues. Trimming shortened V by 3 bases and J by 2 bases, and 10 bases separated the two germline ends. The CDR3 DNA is TGCGCCAGCAGCTCCCAGGGACTCACAGATACGCAGTATTTT. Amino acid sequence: CASSSQGLTDTQYF.

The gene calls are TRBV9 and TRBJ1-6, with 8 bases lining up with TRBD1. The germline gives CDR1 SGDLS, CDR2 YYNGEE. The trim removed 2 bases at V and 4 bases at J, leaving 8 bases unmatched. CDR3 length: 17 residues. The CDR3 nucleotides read TGTGCCAGCAGCGTGGATGACAGGGGAAGTTATAATTCACCCCTCCACTTT. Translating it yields CASSVDDRGSYNSPLHF.

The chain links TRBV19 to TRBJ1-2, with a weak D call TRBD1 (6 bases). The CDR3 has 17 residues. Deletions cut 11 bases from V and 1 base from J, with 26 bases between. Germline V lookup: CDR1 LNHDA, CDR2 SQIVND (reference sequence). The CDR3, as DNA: TGTGCCTGGAGCGAAAGCTACAGGGAAGCGAGTAACTATGGCTACACCTTC. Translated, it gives CAWSESYREASNYGYTF.

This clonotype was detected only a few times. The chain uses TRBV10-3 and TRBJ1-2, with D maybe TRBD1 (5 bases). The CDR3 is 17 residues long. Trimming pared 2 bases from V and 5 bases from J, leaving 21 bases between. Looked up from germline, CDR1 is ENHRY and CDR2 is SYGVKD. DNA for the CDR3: TGTGCCATCAGTGAGGCCGGGACTCAGACAGCCCAATATGGCTACACCTTC. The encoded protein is CAISEAGTQTAQYGYTF.

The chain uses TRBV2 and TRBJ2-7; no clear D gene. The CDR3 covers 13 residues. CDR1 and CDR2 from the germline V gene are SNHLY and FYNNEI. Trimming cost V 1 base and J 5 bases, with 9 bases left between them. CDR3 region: CASSEGLANEQYF. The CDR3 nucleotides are TGTGCCAGCAGTGAAGGACTCGCAAACGAGCAGTACTTC.

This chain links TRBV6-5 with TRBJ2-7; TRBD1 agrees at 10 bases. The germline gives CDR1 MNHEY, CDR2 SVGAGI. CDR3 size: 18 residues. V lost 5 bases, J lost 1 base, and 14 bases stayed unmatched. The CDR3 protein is CASSEARGTGDRSYEQYF. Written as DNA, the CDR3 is TGTGCCAGCAGTGAAGCGCGGGGGACAGGGGATAGGTCCTACGAGCAGTACTTC.

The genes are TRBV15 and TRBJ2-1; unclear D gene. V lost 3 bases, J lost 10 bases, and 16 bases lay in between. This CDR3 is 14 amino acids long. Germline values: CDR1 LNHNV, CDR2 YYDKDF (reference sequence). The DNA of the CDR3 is TGTGCCACCAGCAGGGCCCAGAAGAGTTACGAGCAGTTCTTC. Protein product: CATSRAQKSYEQFF. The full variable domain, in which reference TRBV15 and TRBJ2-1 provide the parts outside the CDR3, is DAMVIQNPRYQVTQFGKPVTLSCSQTLNHNVMYWYQQKSSQAPKLLFHYYDKDFNNEADTPDNFQSRRPNTSFCFLDIRSPGLGDTAMYLCATSRAQKSYEQFFGPGTRLTVL.

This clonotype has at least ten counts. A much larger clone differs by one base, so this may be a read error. CDR3 in DNA: TGTGCCACCAGTGATCGGCACTCGCTAGGTGATGCGCAGTATTTT. It translates to CATSDRHSLGDAQYF. The J gene is TRBJ2-3, the V gene TRBV24-1; D is ambiguous. Germline loops: CDR1 KGHDR, CDR2 SFDVKD. Trimming took 3 bases from V and 10 from J, leaving 19 bases between them. This CDR3 region has 15 residues.

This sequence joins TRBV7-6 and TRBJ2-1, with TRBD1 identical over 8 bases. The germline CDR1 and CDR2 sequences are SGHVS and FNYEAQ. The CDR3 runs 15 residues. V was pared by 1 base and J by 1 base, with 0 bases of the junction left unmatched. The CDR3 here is CASSLGDRSYNEQFF. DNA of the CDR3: TGTGCCAGCAGCTTAGGGGACAGGTCCTACAATGAGCAGTTCTTC.

The CDR3 DNA reads as TGTGCCAGCAACCGGGGCCTAGGAAACTACGAGCAGTACTTC. Translated: CASNRGLGNYEQYF. The chain couples TRBV2 to TRBJ2-7, with D perhaps assigned TRBD1 or TRBD2 (5 bases each). Germline CDR1 is SNHLY and CDR2 is FYNNEI. The CDR3 has 14 amino acids. V lost 7 bases and J lost 3, with 16 bases in between.

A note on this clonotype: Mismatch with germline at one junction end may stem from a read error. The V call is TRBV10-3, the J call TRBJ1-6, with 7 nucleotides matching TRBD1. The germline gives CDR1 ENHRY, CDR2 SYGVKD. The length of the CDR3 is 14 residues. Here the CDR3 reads CASSPGGGSSPFHF. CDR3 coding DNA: TGTGCCAGCAGCCCAGGGGGGGGTAGTTCACCCTTCCACTTT.

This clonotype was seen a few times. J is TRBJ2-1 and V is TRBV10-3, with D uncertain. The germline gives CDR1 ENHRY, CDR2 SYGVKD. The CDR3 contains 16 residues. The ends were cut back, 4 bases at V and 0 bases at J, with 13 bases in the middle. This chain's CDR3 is CAISAGGGASYNEQFF. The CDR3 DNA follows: TGTGCCATCAGTGCTGGCGGTGGCGCCTCCTACAATGAGCAGTTCTTC.

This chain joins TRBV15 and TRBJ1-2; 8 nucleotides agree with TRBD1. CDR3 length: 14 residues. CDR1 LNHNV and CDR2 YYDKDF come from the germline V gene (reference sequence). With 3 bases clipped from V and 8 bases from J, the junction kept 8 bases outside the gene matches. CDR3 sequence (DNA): TGTGCCACCAGCAGGGACGGGACAGGAGTAGGCTACACCTTC. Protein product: CATSRDGTGVGYTF.

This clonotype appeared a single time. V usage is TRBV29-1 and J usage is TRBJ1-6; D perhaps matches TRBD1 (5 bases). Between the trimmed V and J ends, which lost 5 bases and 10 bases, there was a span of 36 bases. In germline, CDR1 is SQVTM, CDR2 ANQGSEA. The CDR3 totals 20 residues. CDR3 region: CSVRTTWGNSRTRSQSPLHF. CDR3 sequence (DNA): TGCAGCGTTCGGACCACTTGGGGGAATTCCAGAACAAGGTCCCAATCACCCCTCCACTTT. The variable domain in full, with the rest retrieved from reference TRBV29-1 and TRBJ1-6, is SAVISQKPSRDICQRGTSLTIQCQVDSQVTMMFWYRQQPGQSLTLIATANQGSEATYESGFVIDKFPISRPNLTFSTLTVSNMSPEDSSIYLCSVRTTWGNSRTRSQSPLHFGNGTRLTVT.

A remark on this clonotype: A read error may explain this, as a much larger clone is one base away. CDR3 loop: CASSELAGVQETQYF. Written as DNA, the CDR3 is TGTGCCAGCAGTGAACTAGCGGGGGTGCAAGAGACCCAGTACTTC. The rearrangement links TRBV6-1 to TRBJ2-5; 10 bases are shared with TRBD2. Per the germline V gene, CDR1 is MNHNS and CDR2 is SASEGT. Trimming removed 2 bases from V and 2 bases from J; junction bases left unmatched: 2. The CDR3 extends over 15 amino acids.

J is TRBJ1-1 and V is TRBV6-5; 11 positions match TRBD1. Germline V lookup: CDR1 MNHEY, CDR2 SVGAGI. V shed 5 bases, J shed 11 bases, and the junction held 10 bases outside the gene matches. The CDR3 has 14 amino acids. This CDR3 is CASSPRTGGGQAFF. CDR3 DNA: TGTGCCAGCAGTCCCCGGACAGGGGGCGGACAGGCTTTCTTT.